Below, one T cell receptor beta chain is given with its context. Data came from immunoSEQ multiplex PCR; TCRdb stores just in-frame clones and leaves some out. The repertoire consists of roughly 150,000 clones, with around 90% occurring once and the leading ten covering approximately 3.7%. CDR3 length: 13 amino acids. CDR1 and CDR2 (germline): SNHLY, FYNNEI. The V and J ends lost 10 bases and 1 base, in that order; junction bases with no gene match: 3. This sample is part of a study of blood T cell repertoires in COVID-19. At the level of the study: COVID-19 samples collected from the United States, Italy and Spain covered acute and convalescent phases.

Exposed participants came across a COVID-19 case within 2 weeks before study entry. Material: PBMCs or T cells enriched from blood (not recorded which). The chain employs TRBV2 and TRBJ2-5; 10 bases are a match to TRBD1. The receptor comes from a woman in her thirties or forties who had been exposed to COVID-19. The CDR3 protein is CAMDRGAQETQYF. Here the CDR3 DNA reads TGTGCCATGGACAGGGGGGCCCAAGAGACCCAGTACTTC.